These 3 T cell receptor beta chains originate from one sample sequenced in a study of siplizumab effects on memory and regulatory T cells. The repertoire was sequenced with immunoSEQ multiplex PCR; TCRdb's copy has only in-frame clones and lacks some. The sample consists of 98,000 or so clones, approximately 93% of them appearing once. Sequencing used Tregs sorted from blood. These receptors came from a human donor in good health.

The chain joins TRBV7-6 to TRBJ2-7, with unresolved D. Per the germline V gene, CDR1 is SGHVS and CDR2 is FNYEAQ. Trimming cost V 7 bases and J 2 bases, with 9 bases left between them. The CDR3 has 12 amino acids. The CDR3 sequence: CASTGNTYEQYF. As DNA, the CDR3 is TGTGCCAGCACTGGTAATACCTACGAGCAGTACTTC. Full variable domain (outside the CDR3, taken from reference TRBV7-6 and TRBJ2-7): GAGVSQSPRYKVTKRGQDVALRCDPISGHVSLYWYRQALGQGPEFLTYFNYEAQQDKSGLPNDRFSAERPEGSISTLTIQRTEQRDSAMYRCASTGNTYEQYFGPGTRLTVT.

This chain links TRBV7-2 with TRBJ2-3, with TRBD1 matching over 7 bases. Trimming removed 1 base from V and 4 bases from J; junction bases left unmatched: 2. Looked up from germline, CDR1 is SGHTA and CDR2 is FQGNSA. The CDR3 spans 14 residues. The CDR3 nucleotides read TGTGCCAGCAGCTTAGGGCAGGGGGCAGATACGCAGTATTTT. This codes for CASSLGQGADTQYF.

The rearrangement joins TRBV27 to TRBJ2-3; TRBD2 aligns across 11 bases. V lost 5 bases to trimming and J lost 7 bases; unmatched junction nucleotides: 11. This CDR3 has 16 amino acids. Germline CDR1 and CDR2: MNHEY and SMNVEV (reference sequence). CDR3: CASSLPSGGPSNTQYF. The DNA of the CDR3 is TGTGCCAGCAGTCTACCTAGCGGGGGGCCAAGCAATACGCAGTATTTT.